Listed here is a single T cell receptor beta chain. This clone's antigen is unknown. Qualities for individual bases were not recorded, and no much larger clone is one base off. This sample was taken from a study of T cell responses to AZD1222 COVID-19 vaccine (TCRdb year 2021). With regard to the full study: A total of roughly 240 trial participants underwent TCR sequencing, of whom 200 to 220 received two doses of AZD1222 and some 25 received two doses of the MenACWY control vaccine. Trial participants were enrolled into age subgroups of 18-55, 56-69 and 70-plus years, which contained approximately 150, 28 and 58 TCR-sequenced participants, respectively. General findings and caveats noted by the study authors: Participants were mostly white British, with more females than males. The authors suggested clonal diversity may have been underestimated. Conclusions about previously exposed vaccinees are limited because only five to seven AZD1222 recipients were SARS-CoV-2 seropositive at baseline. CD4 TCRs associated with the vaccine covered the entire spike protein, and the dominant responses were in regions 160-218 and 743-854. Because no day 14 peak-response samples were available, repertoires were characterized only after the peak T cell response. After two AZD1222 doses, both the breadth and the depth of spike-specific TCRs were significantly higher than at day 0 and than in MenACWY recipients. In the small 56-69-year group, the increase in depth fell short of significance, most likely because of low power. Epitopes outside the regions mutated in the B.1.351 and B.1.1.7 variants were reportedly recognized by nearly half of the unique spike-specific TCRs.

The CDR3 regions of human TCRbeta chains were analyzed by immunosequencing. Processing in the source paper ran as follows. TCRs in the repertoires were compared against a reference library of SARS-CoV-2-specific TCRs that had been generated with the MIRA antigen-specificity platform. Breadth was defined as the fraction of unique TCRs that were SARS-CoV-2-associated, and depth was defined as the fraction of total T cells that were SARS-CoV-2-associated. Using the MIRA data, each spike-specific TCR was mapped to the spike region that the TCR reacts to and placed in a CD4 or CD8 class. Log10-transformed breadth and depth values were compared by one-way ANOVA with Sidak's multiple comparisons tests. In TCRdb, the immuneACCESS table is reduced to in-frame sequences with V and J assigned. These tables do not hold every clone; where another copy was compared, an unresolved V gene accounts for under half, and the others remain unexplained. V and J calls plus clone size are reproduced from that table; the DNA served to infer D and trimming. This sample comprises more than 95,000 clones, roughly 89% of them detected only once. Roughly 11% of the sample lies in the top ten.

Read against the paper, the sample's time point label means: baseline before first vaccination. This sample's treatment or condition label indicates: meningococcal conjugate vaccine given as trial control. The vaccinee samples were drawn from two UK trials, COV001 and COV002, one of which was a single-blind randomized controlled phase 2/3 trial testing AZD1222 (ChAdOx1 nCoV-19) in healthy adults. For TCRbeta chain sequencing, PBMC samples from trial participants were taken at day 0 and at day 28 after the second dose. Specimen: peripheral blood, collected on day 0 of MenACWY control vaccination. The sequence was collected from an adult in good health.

The DNA sequence reads TGTGCCAGCAGATACATGGGGGAGCTGTTTTTT. Its translation reads: CASRYMGELFF. In this chain, TRBV6-5 is recombined with TRBJ2-2; the D gene cannot be resolved reliably. From the cysteine through the phenylalanine, the CDR3 covers 11 amino acids. Of all the DNA, just the CDR3 is kept, 33 bases in frame from base 1. The junction shows trimming of 6 bases on V and 8 bases on J, plus 7 bases between the germline ends. In the germline V gene, CDR1 corresponds to MNHEY and CDR2 to SVGAGI.